Each of the 7 T cell receptor beta chains below was sequenced from the same sample in a study of early T cells in non-severe SARS-CoV-2 infection. TCRdb called the 5' RACE reads again in MiXCR, with one record for every CDR3 protein. The table records about 31,000 distinct CDR3 sequences, roughly 5.8% of them present only once. The specimen was whole blood. The receptors derive from an adult who was a healthcare worker with PCR-confirmed SARS-CoV-2 infection or an uninfected control (not recorded which).

This clonotype turned up a few times. The chain links TRBV25-1 to TRBJ2-1; TRBD2 agrees at 8 bases. V was pared by 3 bases and J by 7 bases, with 11 bases of the junction left unmatched. In germline, CDR1 is MGHDK, CDR2 SYGVNS. The CDR3 consists of 16 residues. This chain's CDR3 is CASSDGLGLAGNEQFF. The CDR3 nucleotides read TGTGCCAGCAGTGATGGGCTTGGGCTAGCGGGTAATGAGCAGTTCTTC. Full variable domain (missing parts from reference TRBV25-1 and TRBJ2-1): EADIYQTPRYLVIGTGKKITLECSQTMGHDKMYWYQQDPGMELHLIHYSYGVNSTEKGDLSSESTVSRIRTEHFPLTLESARPSHTSQYLCASSDGLGLAGNEQFFGPGTRLTVL.

This clonotype was observed at least ten times. The V call is TRBV9, the J call TRBJ2-7; D is unclear. V lost 0 bases, J lost 0 bases, and 7 bases lay in between. Germline V gives CDR1 SGDLS, CDR2 YYNGEE. The CDR3 extends over 14 amino acids. The CDR3 DNA reads as TGTGCCAGCAGCGTAGTGGGCACCTCCTACGAGCAGTACTTC. Its translation: CASSVVGTSYEQYF.

CDR3 sequence (DNA): TGTGCCAGCAGCTTAGGGGGGGCCGAAGGCTACACCTTC. This gives the protein CASSLGGAEGYTF. The J gene is TRBJ1-2, the V gene TRBV7-2, with TRBD1 as a possible D gene (6 bases). The CDR3 sequence is 13 residues long. Trimming stripped 1 base from V and 8 bases from J, with 11 bases between. CDR1 and CDR2 from the germline V gene are SGHTA and FQGNSA. Combining the CDR3 with reference TRBV7-2 and TRBJ1-2 gives the whole variable domain GAGVSQSPSNKVTEKGKDVELRCDPISGHTALYWYRQSLGQGLEFLIYFQGNSAPDKSGLPSDRFSAERTGGSVSTLTIQRTQQEDSAVYLCASSLGGAEGYTFGSGTRLTVV.

This clonotype was seen many times. The chain is built from TRBV5-1 and TRBJ2-2; TRBD2 aligns across 7 bases. The CDR3 is made up of 16 amino acids. Germline loops: CDR1 SGHRS, CDR2 YFSETQ. Losses at the gene ends were 4 bases for V and 0 bases for J; bases not matched to a gene: 6. In DNA form, the CDR3 reads TGCGCCAGCAGCACTACTAGCGTCGCGAACACCGGGGAGCTGTTTTTT. This sequence encodes CASSTTSVANTGELFF.

This clonotype was observed many times. Here the CDR3 DNA reads TGTGCCATCACCTCGGACAGGGGGGAAGAGACCCAGTACTTC. It specifies CAITSDRGEETQYF. The chain joins TRBV10-3 to TRBJ2-5; 10 bases line up with TRBD1. The CDR3 extends over 14 amino acids. Germline trimming cut 7 bases from V and 3 bases from J; bases unmatched to any gene: 5. Germline CDR1 and CDR2: ENHRY and SYGVKD.

This clonotype was detected many times. CDR3 sequence (DNA): TGTGCCAGCAGTCCCTACCGGGGGTCTACTGGCAATCAGCCCCAGCATTTT. As protein: CASSPYRGSTGNQPQHF. The rearrangement joins TRBV27 to TRBJ1-5, with D tentatively TRBD1 (5 bases). The CDR3 is 17 amino acids. V was trimmed by 5 bases and J by 2 bases, leaving 19 bases between them. From germline, CDR1 is MNHEY and CDR2 SMNVEV (reference sequence).

This clonotype has ten or more counts. The chain is built from TRBV12-3 or TRBV12-4 and TRBJ2-7; 7 nucleotides line up with TRBD1. V shed 2 bases, J shed 3 bases, and the junction held 4 bases outside the gene matches. This CDR3 has 14 residues. This CDR3 is CASSLKGQYYEQYF. CDR3 nucleotides: TGTGCCAGCAGTTTAAAGGGACAGTACTACGAGCAGTACTTC.